Listed below are T cell receptor beta chains from one sample, sequenced in a study of identical twins. TCRdb ran MiXCR on the 5' RACE reads and lists one entry per CDR3 protein. The table shows around 470,000 distinct CDR3 sequences, with 13% to 15% occurring only once. This sample was shared with a second study, whose subject was yellow fever vaccine responses in identical twins.

The specimen was CD4+ T cells sorted from blood. The origin of the receptors is a woman aged 18-29 years in good health. The CDR3 runs from the conserved cysteine through the conserved F or W. The D gene is left open where the match is weak. Expanded clones get a size class; other rows say once, few or many, or leave the size out.

v_call,d_call,clone_size,j_call,cdr3_nt,cdr3_aa
TRBV12-3/TRBV12-4,NA,NA,TRBJ1-6,TGTGCCAGCAGTTCGGGACTTAATTCACCCCTCCACTTT,CASSSGLNSPLHF
TRBV10-3,NA,few,TRBJ2-2,TGTGCCATCAGCCCGGGACTGACCAACACCGGGGAGCTGTTTTTT,CAISPGLTNTGELFF
TRBV19,TRBD2,few,TRBJ2-5,TGTGCCAGTTCAGGGGGTAGCGGGAGAGCTGCGAAGACCCAGTACTTC,CASSGGSGRAAKTQYF
TRBV6-5,NA,NA,TRBJ1-6,TGTGCCAGCAGTTACTCTGGCAGGGGAGCGTCTAATTCACCCCTCCACTTT,CASSYSGRGASNSPLHF
TRBV10-3,NA,few,TRBJ2-5,TGTGCCATCAGTGATTTATGGGGGGAAGGGCAAGAGACCCAGTACTTC,CAISDLWGEGQETQYF
TRBV5-1,NA,many,TRBJ1-1,TGCGCCAGCAGCCCCGGCCGGACTGAAGCTTTCTTT,CASSPGRTEAFF
TRBV10-3,TRBD2,NA,TRBJ2-2,TGTGCCATCACCAAAGGGGGACTAGCGAACACCGGGGAGCTGTTTTTT,CAITKGGLANTGELFF
TRBV20-1,NA,few,TRBJ1-1,TGCAGTGCTAGAGCGGGGGGGGCGGCAACTGAAGCTTTCTTT,CSARAGGAATEAFF
TRBV29-1,NA,NA,TRBJ2-1,TGCAGCGTTGGGAGATACGAGGGTAATGAGCAGTTCTTC,CSVGRYEGNEQFF
TRBV19,TRBD2,NA,TRBJ2-3,TGTGCCAGTAGCAGACTAGCGGGAGTGGTTCCAGATACGCAGTATTTT,CASSRLAGVVPDTQYF
TRBV7-9,TRBD2,few,TRBJ2-1,TGTGCCAGCAGCTTAGGCGGGCTAGCGGGGGGGCCTTTGGAGCAGTTCTTC,CASSLGGLAGGPLEQFF
TRBV11-2,TRBD1,NA,TRBJ2-7,TGTGCCAGCAGTAGGGGGAACAGGGGATCGGACGAGCAGTACTTC,CASSRGNRGSDEQYF
TRBV20-1,NA,few,TRBJ1-4,TGCAGTGCTAGAATCCTCGGGACCTTTCCCCCAAAACTGTTTTTT,CSARILGTFPPKLFF
TRBV28,NA,NA,TRBJ2-1,TGTGCCAGCAGCTACTTAACAGGGATTGAGCAGTTCTTC,CASSYLTGIEQFF
TRBV29-1,TRBD1,few,TRBJ2-1,TGCAGCGTTGGTATCCGACAGGGATACAATGAGCAGTTCTTC,CSVGIRQGYNEQFF
TRBV18,TRBD1,few,TRBJ2-1,TGTGCCAGCTCACCGCTGGACAGGGGCTACAATGAGCAGTTCTTC,CASSPLDRGYNEQFF
TRBV7-9,NA,NA,TRBJ1-2,TGTGCCAGCAGCTTAGCTAGCTATTCCTTTGGCTACACCTTC,CASSLASYSFGYTF
TRBV7-9,TRBD1,few,TRBJ1-4,TGTGCCAGCAGCGGGGACAGGGGGCAGGAAAAACTGTTTTTT,CASSGDRGQEKLFF
TRBV18,TRBD1,NA,TRBJ2-1,TGTGCCAGCACGAACCGGGACAGAACGAATGAGCAGTTCTTC,CASTNRDRTNEQFF
TRBV10-1,NA,few,TRBJ2-5,TGCGCCAGCAGTGTTGACAGGACCCAAGAGACCCAGTACTTC,CASSVDRTQETQYF
TRBV24-1,NA,NA,TRBJ2-7,TGTGCCACCAGTGATCGCGGGACCACGGGGTGGGAGCAGTACTTC,CATSDRGTTGWEQYF
TRBV18,NA,many,TRBJ2-3,TGTGCCAGCTCACCCACCACAGATACGCAGTATTTT,CASSPTTDTQYF
TRBV29-1,TRBD2,NA,TRBJ2-3,TGCAGCGTTACCGGGACTAGCGGGGTTACAGATACGCAGTATTTT,CSVTGTSGVTDTQYF
TRBV19,TRBD1,few,TRBJ2-7,TGTGCCAGTAGTATAAGTGCTGACAGGGAAAAGTACTTC,CASSISADREKYF
TRBV10-3,NA,NA,TRBJ2-7,TGTGCCATCAGCGCCTTAATGAGGAACGAGCAGTACTTC,CAISALMRNEQYF
TRBV20-1,NA,few,TRBJ1-4,TGCAGTGCCCCCTTCAATGAAAAACTGTTTTTT,CSAPFNEKLFF
TRBV12-3/TRBV12-4,TRBD1,few,TRBJ2-5,TGTGCCAGCAGTTTAGGACTGGGGACAGGGACCCTCTTGGAGACCCAGTACTTC,CASSLGLGTGTLLETQYF
TRBV20-1,TRBD1,few,TRBJ2-1,TGCAGTGCCCAGGGACAGGGGTCTATCAATGAGCAGTTCTTC,CSAQGQGSINEQFF
TRBV6-1,TRBD2,NA,TRBJ2-3,TGTGCCATTTCCAAGCGGGGGGGCACAGATACGCAGTATTTT,CAISKRGGTDTQYF